Each of the 6 T cell receptor beta chains below was sequenced from the same sample in a study of blood T cell repertoires in COVID-19. Clones were read by immunoSEQ multiplex PCR, and TCRdb kept only the in-frame ones, dropping some. The sample records around 150,000 clones, about 84% being singletons. The material sequenced was peripheral blood. The receptors originated from a human donor in a cohort sampled during active COVID-19.

This clone was seen only once. This sequence joins TRBV6-5 and TRBJ1-2; TRBD1 is a possible D gene (5 bases). Germline assignment: CDR1 MNHEY and CDR2 SVGAGI. There are 13 residues in the CDR3. Trimming removed 2 bases from V and 4 bases from J, with 8 bases in between. CDR3 DNA sequence: TGTGCCAGCAGTTACGACAGCCCCTATGGCTACACCTTC. Translating gives CASSYDSPYGYTF.

This clone was seen only a few times. This chain connects TRBV3-1 (or the pseudogene TRBV3-2) to TRBJ2-3; D perhaps matches TRBD2 (6 bases). This CDR3 comprises 15 residues. The V gene's germline CDR1 is LGHDT and CDR2 YNNKEL (reference sequence). V gave up 4 bases and J gave up 3 bases, with 14 bases separating them. CDR3 sequence reads: CASSPRLGETDTQYF. As DNA, the CDR3 is TGTGCCAGCAGCCCCCGACTAGGAGAGACAGATACGCAGTATTTT.

The CDR3 region has the DNA TGTGCCAGCTCGCTTGGGACAGGGTTGTACACTGAAGCTTTCTTT. Encoded protein: CASSLGTGLYTEAFF. The chain recombines TRBV18 with TRBJ1-1; TRBD1 agrees at 9 bases. CDR3 size: 15 residues. Unmatched junction bases numbered 8, after V lost 6 bases and J lost 3 bases. Per the germline V gene, CDR1 is KGHSH and CDR2 is LQKENI.

V gene TRBV19 combines with J gene TRBJ1-3; D not resolved. The V gene's germline CDR1 is LNHDA and CDR2 SQIVND (reference sequence). Trimming took off 10 bases at V and 2 bases at J, with 6 bases between the two ends. CDR3 size: 11 residues. The CDR3 nucleotides are TGTGCCACGGTCGCTGGAAACACCATATATTTT. This translates into CATVAGNTIYF. The variable domain in full, with the rest retrieved from reference TRBV19 and TRBJ1-3, is DGGITQSPKYLFRKEGQNVTLSCEQNLNHDAMYWYRQDPGQGLRLIYYSQIVNDFQKGDIAEGYSVSREKKESFPLTVTSAQKNPTAFYLCATVAGNTIYFGEGSWLTVV.

V usage is TRBV7-2 and J usage is TRBJ1-5, with TRBD1 matching 8 bases. Germline CDR1 is SGHTA and CDR2 is FQGNSA. This CDR3 contains 15 residues. V trimming: 4 bases; J trimming: 1 base; junction bases outside the gene matches: 3. CDR3 protein: CASSSDRGSNQPQHF. The CDR3 nucleotides are TGTGCCAGCAGCTCCGACAGGGGAAGCAATCAGCCCCAGCATTTT. The variable domain in full, with the rest retrieved from reference TRBV7-2 and TRBJ1-5, is GAGVSQSPSNKVTEKGKDVELRCDPISGHTALYWYRQSLGQGLEFLIYFQGNSAPDKSGLPSDRFSAERTGGSVSTLTIQRTQQEDSAVYLCASSSDRGSNQPQHFGDGTRLSIL.

This sequence joins TRBV7-8 and TRBJ1-4; D is uncertain. V was shortened by 3 bases and J by 7 bases, with 15 bases between the two germline ends. The CDR3 extends over 15 amino acids. Germline-derived CDR1 and CDR2 are SGHVS and FQNEAQ. CDR3 nucleotide sequence: TGTGCCAGCAGCTTCGAAACAGCCTACCCTGAAAAACTGTTTTTT. Translation: CASSFETAYPEKLFF.